This entry is about one T cell receptor (beta chain). Original data processing: Using reference gene primer amplification, nucleated cell counts were estimated. Sequencing was performed with immunoSEQ multiplex PCR; in TCRdb, only in-frame clones are kept and a portion is missing. That table furnishes V, J and clone size, whereas the DNA furnished D and trimming. In the table there are approximately 200,000 clones, approximately 91% of which are singletons. The data were taken from a study of blood T cell repertoires in COVID-19. Study-level background: The United States, Italy and Spain were the sources of the acute and convalescent COVID-19 samples. PBMCs, B-cell-depleted T cells, or T cells were the source of the cDNA or gDNA that made up the material.

J gave up 10 bases and V 0 bases, and 14 bases lay outside the gene matches. Germline CDR1 is SGHRS and CDR2 is YFSETQ. This CDR3 spans 18 amino acids. The sequence was collected from a man aged 30-40 years with acute or convalescent COVID-19. The V and J genes are TRBV5-1 and TRBJ2-1; TRBD1 matches 12 bases. The sequenced sample consisted of peripheral blood. The CDR3 sequence is CASSLEGVLGQGAREQFF. CDR3 nucleotides: TGCGCCAGCAGCTTGGAAGGTGTGCTGGGACAGGGGGCCCGGGAGCAGTTCTTC. The full variable domain, its missing parts supplied by reference TRBV5-1 and TRBJ2-1, is KAGVTQTPRYLIKTRGQQVTLSCSPISGHRSVSWYQQTPGQGLQFLFEYFSETQRNKGNFPGRFSGRQFSNSRSEMNVSTLELGDSALYLCASSLEGVLGQGAREQFFGPGTRLTVL.